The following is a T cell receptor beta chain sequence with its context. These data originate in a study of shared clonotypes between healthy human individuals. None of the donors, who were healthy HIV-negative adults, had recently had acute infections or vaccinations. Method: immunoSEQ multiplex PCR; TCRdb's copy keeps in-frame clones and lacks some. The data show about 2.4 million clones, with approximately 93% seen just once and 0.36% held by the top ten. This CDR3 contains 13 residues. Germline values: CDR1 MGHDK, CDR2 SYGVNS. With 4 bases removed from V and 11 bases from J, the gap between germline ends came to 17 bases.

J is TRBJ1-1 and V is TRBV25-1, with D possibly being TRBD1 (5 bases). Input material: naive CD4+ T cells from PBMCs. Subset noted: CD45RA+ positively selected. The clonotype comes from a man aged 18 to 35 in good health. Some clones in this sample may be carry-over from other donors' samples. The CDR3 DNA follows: TGTGCCAGCAGTGGGCTACAGCCGAAGGGGGCTTTCTTT. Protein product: CASSGLQPKGAFF.